These T cell receptor beta chains were read from a single sample in a study of response to subunit inactivated influenza vaccine. TCRdb reanalysed the RT-PCR reads using MiXCR and keeps one entry per CDR3 protein. The sample has 650,000 to 800,000 distinct CDR3 sequences, about 15% seen once; the top ten hold 5.5% to 7%. Here the sequenced sample was PBMCs from blood, taken roughly 2 weeks before vaccination. All receptors derive from a man aged 50-60 years who received an inactivated influenza vaccine. Both conserved end residues are part of each CDR3. D genes are given only for firm matches. The size entry is marked missing in some rows and otherwise reads once, few, many or a size class.

>TRBD1|16|TRBV28|TRBJ1-1|-
TGTGCCACCCACCCGACAGGGGGGGGCATGAACACTGAAGCTTTCTTT
CATHPTGGGMNTEAFF
>-|13|TRBV20-1|TRBJ2-7|-
TGCAGTGCCCGGCCCGGGACCTCCTACGAGCAGTACTTC
CSARPGTSYEQYF
>TRBD2|17|TRBV20-1|TRBJ2-7|-
TGCAGTGCTAGAGTACGACTAGCGGGGATATATTCCTACGAGCAGTACTTC
CSARVRLAGIYSYEQYF
>-|16|TRBV15|TRBJ2-7|few
TGTGCCACCAGCAGAGAAGGCGTACAGCCAGTTTACGAGCAGTACTTC
CATSREGVQPVYEQYF
>-|14|TRBV7-9|TRBJ2-1|few
TGTGCCAGCAGCTTAACGTCGAACTACGGTGAGCAGTTCTTC
CASSLTSNYGEQFF
>-|13|TRBV4-3|TRBJ2-7|-
TGCGCCAGCAGCCAAGCCTTGCAATACGAGCAGTACTTC
CASSQALQYEQYF
>TRBD1|13|TRBV5-1|TRBJ2-1|-
TGCGCCAGCAGTGGACAGGGGGCGTATGAGCAGTTCTTC
CASSGQGAYEQFF
>-|14|TRBV6-2/TRBV6-3|TRBJ2-7|-
TGTGCCAGCAGCCCCAACCCGGGGCCCTACGAGCAGTACTTC
CASSPNPGPYEQYF
>-|15|TRBV5-5|TRBJ1-2|few
TGTGCCAGCAGCTTGTACCCAGGGTCAGTCGGTGGCTACACCTTC
CASSLYPGSVGGYTF
>-|16|TRBV6-1|TRBJ2-4|few
TGTGCCAGCAGCTCTGGCTTACCTTGGGCCAAAAACATTCAGTACTTC
CASSSGLPWAKNIQYF
>-|14|TRBV2|TRBJ2-7|many
TGTGCCAGCAGTGAAGATCAGGGGACTTACGAGCAGTACTTC
CASSEDQGTYEQYF